Listed below are T cell receptor beta chains from one sample, sequenced in a study of Ad26.COV2.S vaccination and SARS-CoV-2 variants. Sequenced by immunoSEQ multiplex PCR; TCRdb stores in-frame clones only, minus some. In the table there are roughly 400,000 clones, roughly 90% of which are singletons. The material sequenced was peripheral blood, taken in a trial of Ad26.COV2.S vaccine versus placebo. Receptors originate from a person aged 18 to 65 who received the Ad26.COV2.S COVID-19 vaccine or a placebo. The CDR3 runs from the conserved cysteine through the conserved F or W. A D gene is named only where the DNA matches it firmly. Expanded clones are given a class, and other clones once, few, many or no size at all.

length,size,J,D,V,CDR3,DNA
14,NA,TRBJ2-3,TRBD1,TRBV11-2,CASSRQGPTDTQYF,TGTGCCAGCAGCAGACAGGGGCCCACAGATACGCAGTATTTT
15,NA,TRBJ2-2,TRBD1,TRBV7-8,CASSLGQGNTGELFF,TGTGCCAGCAGCTTAGGACAGGGCAACACCGGGGAGCTGTTTTTT
15,NA,TRBJ2-1,NA,TRBV7-9,CASSLEGLPYNEQFF,TGTGCCAGCAGCTTGGAGGGACTCCCTTACAATGAGCAGTTCTTC
16,NA,TRBJ2-3,NA,TRBV9,CASSVDSAPGTDTQYF,TGTGCCAGCAGCGTAGATTCAGCGCCGGGCACAGATACGCAGTATTTT
14,NA,TRBJ1-2,NA,TRBV2,CASSELGARYGYTF,TGTGCCAGCAGTGAACTGGGGGCCCGCTATGGCTACACCTTC
14,NA,TRBJ2-2,NA,TRBV29-1,CSVVRGGNTGELFF,TGCAGCGTTGTGAGGGGGGGTAACACCGGGGAGCTGTTTTTT
14,once,TRBJ2-1,TRBD2,TRBV6-5,CASRSGGADNEQFF,TGTGCCAGCAGGAGCGGGGGGGCCGACAATGAGCAGTTCTTC
13,NA,TRBJ2-7,TRBD1,TRBV4-3,CASRGQGKNEQYF,TGCGCCAGCAGGGGACAGGGTAAAAACGAGCAGTACTTC
14,NA,TRBJ2-7,NA,TRBV6-2/TRBV6-3,CASSYPGESYEQYF,TGTGCCAGCAGTTACCCGGGGGAATCCTACGAGCAGTACTTC
14,NA,TRBJ1-1,NA,TRBV9,CASSVVSGNTEAFF,TGTGCCAGCAGCGTAGTATCAGGGAACACTGAAGCTTTCTTT
13,NA,TRBJ1-2,NA,TRBV5-4,CASSARQAYGYTF,TGTGCCAGCAGCGCAAGACAGGCGTATGGCTACACCTTC